The clone carrying this T cell receptor (beta chain) was counted only a few times. As yet, its antigen is unknown. These data belong to a study of T-cell memory formation after mild COVID-19. TCRdb reprocessed the 5' RACE reads with MiXCR, giving one entry per CDR3 protein. The sample records roughly 52,000 distinct CDR3 sequences, more than 8% being singletons. Study conclusions and caveats: Of the contracting clones, CD4+ ones lay mainly in CM and EM, and CD8+ ones in EMRA.

The CDR3 is 14 amino acids. Between the trimmed V and J ends, which lost 0 bases and 4 bases, there was a span of 10 bases. Germline CDR1 is SGHRS and CDR2 is YFSETQ. Specimen: PBMCs or a T cell subset sorted from them (not recorded which). The chain joins TRBV5-1 to TRBJ2-5; D is unresolved. The clonotype comes from a man in his late teens or twenties who had mild COVID-19 (a few samples of this study predate the infection). Cell type and time point are not known. CDR3 in amino acids: CASSLDSPGETQYF. The CDR3 nucleotides are TGCGCCAGCAGCTTGGATTCCCCGGGAGAGACCCAGTACTTC.